These 18 T cell receptor beta chains share one sample of origin, sequenced in a study of T cell responses to AZD1222 COVID-19 vaccine. Here immunoSEQ multiplex PCR was the method, and the copy in TCRdb shows in-frame clones only, minus some. Of roughly 140,000 clones listed, around 91% are singletons. This specimen was peripheral blood, taken on day 0 of AZD1222 vaccination. The receptor set was obtained from an adult in good health.

This clone was detected only once. The chain recombines TRBV5-3 with TRBJ2-3, with TRBD2 matching over 13 bases. TRBV5-3 is treated as an ORF (open reading frame) with a function not yet certain. The CDR3 has 23 residues. J was trimmed by 1 base and V by 2 bases; bases with no gene match: 22. CDR3 nucleotides: TGTGCCAGAAGCTTTCCTTGGTCGACAGGGGTCGGGACTAGCGGGACGGGCACAGATACGCAGTATTTT. As protein: CARSFPWSTGVGTSGTGTDTQYF.

The chain has TRBV10-3 and TRBJ2-3; 12 bases match TRBD2. J was trimmed by 1 base and V by 3 bases; bases with no gene match: 8. CDR3 length equals 18 residues. CDR1 ENHRY and CDR2 SYGVKD come from the germline V gene. CDR3 loop: CAISDLTGTSGRTDTQYF. The CDR3 nucleotides read TGTGCCATCAGTGACCTTACCGGGACTAGCGGGCGCACAGATACGCAGTATTTT.

The chain has TRBV6-1 and TRBJ2-2; TRBD1 is a possible D gene (6 bases). Trimming removed 2 bases at V and 4 bases at J, with 11 bases between. Germline CDR1 MNHNS, CDR2 SASEGT. This CDR3 has 15 amino acids. The CDR3 coding sequence is TGTGCCAGCAGTGAACAACAGGGAGTCACCGGGGAGCTGTTTTTT. As protein: CASSEQQGVTGELFF.

The chain is built from TRBV19 and TRBJ1-2; unclear D gene. CDR3 length: 13 amino acids. The germline gives CDR1 LNHDA, CDR2 SQIVND (reference sequence). Deletions cut 7 bases from V and 1 base from J, with 10 bases between. The CDR3 DNA reads TGTGCCAGTACCATGCGGGGTAACTATGGCTACACCTTC. Protein sequence: CASTMRGNYGYTF.

V is TRBV5-5 and J is TRBJ1-6, with 9 positions matching TRBD1. V was pared by 0 bases and J by 11 bases, with 6 bases of the junction left unmatched. Germline V lookup: CDR1 SGHKS, CDR2 YYEKEE (reference sequence). The CDR3 consists of 15 residues. This chain's CDR3 is CASSLAGTGLPPLHF. CDR3 nucleotide sequence: TGTGCCAGCAGCTTGGCAGGGACAGGGCTGCCACCCCTCCACTTT.

The CDR3 DNA reads TGTGCCAGCAGCGCTGGGGGACAGGGAGGGTACACTGAAGCTTTCTTT. Translated: CASSAGGQGGYTEAFF. This chain uses TRBV9 with TRBJ1-1; 9 bases line up with TRBD1. The germline V gene encodes CDR1 SGDLS and CDR2 YYNGEE. V was clipped by 3 bases and J by 3 bases; unmatched bases: 9. The CDR3 has 16 residues.

V is TRBV9 and J is TRBJ2-5; D might be TRBD1 or TRBD2, each matching 5 bases. This CDR3 has 16 residues. Looked up from germline, CDR1 is SGDLS and CDR2 is YYNGEE. Trimming took off 3 bases at V and 2 bases at J, with 17 bases between the two ends. The CDR3 loop is CASSASAAWGQETQYF. The CDR3 coding sequence is TGTGCCAGCAGCGCCTCAGCGGCGTGGGGGCAAGAGACCCAGTACTTC. Drawing the rest from reference TRBV9 and TRBJ2-5, the complete variable domain is DSGVTQTPKHLITATGQRVTLRCSPRSGDLSVYWYQQSLDQGLQFLIQYYNGEERAKGNILERFSAQQFPDLHSELNLSSLELGDSALYFCASSASAAWGQETQYFGPGTRLLVL.

This clone has only one observation. The rearrangement uses TRBV9 and TRBJ1-4, with TRBD1 identical over 9 bases. Unmatched junction bases numbered 7, after V lost 4 bases and J lost 6 bases. CDR1 is SGDLS and CDR2 is YYNGEE in the germline V gene. This CDR3 has 15 amino acids. This chain's CDR3 is CASSPQTGGDEKLFF. CDR3 sequence (DNA): TGTGCCAGCAGCCCCCAGACAGGGGGGGATGAAAAACTGTTTTTT.

The chain is built from TRBV9 and TRBJ2-1, with 7 bases matching TRBD2. The CDR3 length is 13 residues. Germline CDR1 is SGDLS and CDR2 is YYNGEE. V trimming: 4 bases; J trimming: 10 bases; junction bases outside the gene matches: 8. The CDR3 is CASSLRLADEQFF. Here the CDR3 DNA reads TGTGCCAGCAGCCTGCGACTAGCCGACGAGCAGTTCTTC.

The chain employs TRBV19 and TRBJ2-2; D is undetermined. V lost 2 bases and J 6 bases, leaving 13 bases between the germline ends. The germline gives CDR1 LNHDA, CDR2 SQIVND (reference sequence). The CDR3 is 15 amino acids. The CDR3 DNA reads as TGTGCCAGTAGTATACGGTCGCCGGGTGCCGGGGAGCTGTTTTTT. It translates to CASSIRSPGAGELFF.

This chain links TRBV7-9 with TRBJ1-6; the D is unclear. CDR1 and CDR2 from the germline V gene are SEHNR and FQNEAQ (reference sequence). The V and J ends lost 3 bases and 0 bases respectively, with 9 bases between them. The length of the CDR3 is 16 residues. CDR3 amino acids: CASSFMDSSYNSPLHF. CDR3 nucleotides: TGTGCCAGCAGCTTTATGGATAGCTCCTATAATTCACCCCTCCACTTT. Drawing the rest from reference TRBV7-9 and TRBJ1-6, the complete variable domain is DTGVSQNPRHKITKRGQNVTFRCDPISEHNRLYWYRQTLGQGPEFLTYFQNEAQLEKSRLLSDRFSAERPKGSFSTLEIQRTEQGDSAMYLCASSFMDSSYNSPLHFGNGTRLTVT.

The genes are TRBV28 and TRBJ1-3, with D possibly matching TRBD1 (6 bases). CDR3 size: 17 residues. Trimming took 5 bases from V and 2 from J, leaving 19 bases between them. Germline values: CDR1 MDHEN, CDR2 SYDVKM. This CDR3 is CASSLSQGLLAGNTIYF. Here the CDR3 DNA reads TGTGCCAGCAGTCTCTCACAGGGACTGTTAGCTGGAAACACCATATATTTT.

The chain carries TRBV7-2 and TRBJ2-7, with D uncertain. V lost 1 base to trimming and J lost 1 base, with 8 bases between them. Germline loops: CDR1 SGHTA, CDR2 FQGNSA. This CDR3 has 14 residues. Here the CDR3 DNA reads TGTGCCAGCAGCTTAGACCCTTTATCCTACGAGCAGTACTTC. Residues: CASSLDPLSYEQYF.

V usage is TRBV27 and J usage is TRBJ2-1; TRBD2 is a possible D gene (5 bases). The CDR3 contains 13 residues. Per the germline V gene, CDR1 is MNHEY and CDR2 is SMNVEV (reference sequence). Trimming cost V 8 bases and J 7 bases, with 15 bases left between them. CDR3 region: CASSLGRGNEQFF. In DNA form, the CDR3 reads TGTGCCAGCTCACTGGGAAGAGGGAATGAGCAGTTCTTC.

This clone was observed a single time. CDR3 DNA: TGTGCCAGCAGCTTAGCCGGGACTAGCCCGAGCAATGAGCAGTTCTTC. Translated, it gives CASSLAGTSPSNEQFF. V gene TRBV7-3 combines with J gene TRBJ2-1, with TRBD2 identical over 9 bases. This CDR3 comprises 16 residues. Germline CDR1 SGHTA, CDR2 FQGTGA. Trimming cost V 2 bases and J 6 bases; bases outside gene matches: 8.

This chain joins TRBV6-5 and TRBJ1-4; D gene uncertain. This CDR3 is 16 amino acids long. Germline V lookup: CDR1 MNHEY, CDR2 SVGAGI. Trimming cost V 1 base and J 3 bases, with 12 bases left between them. The DNA of the CDR3 is TGTGCCAGCAGTTACTTAGGAGGGAATCCTAATGAAAAACTGTTTTTT. Translation gives CASSYLGGNPNEKLFF.

CDR3 nucleotides: TGTGCCACCAGCAGAGATCCCAAGATGGGAGGTGAAAAACTGTTTTTT. It codes for CATSRDPKMGGEKLFF. The chain recombines TRBV15 with TRBJ1-4; D not certain. The V gene's germline CDR1 is LNHNV and CDR2 YYDKDF (reference sequence). The CDR3 contains 16 residues. Trimming left V 0 bases short and J 7 bases short, with 15 bases between.

This chain joins TRBV28 and TRBJ1-1, with unresolved D. The CDR3 loop spans 15 amino acids. V was shortened by 5 bases and J by 4 bases, with 17 bases between the two germline ends. Germline assignment: CDR1 MDHEN and CDR2 SYDVKM. CDR3 amino acids: CASSTPTWVATEAFF. The DNA for the CDR3 is TGTGCCAGCAGTACCCCCACGTGGGTAGCCACTGAAGCTTTCTTT.